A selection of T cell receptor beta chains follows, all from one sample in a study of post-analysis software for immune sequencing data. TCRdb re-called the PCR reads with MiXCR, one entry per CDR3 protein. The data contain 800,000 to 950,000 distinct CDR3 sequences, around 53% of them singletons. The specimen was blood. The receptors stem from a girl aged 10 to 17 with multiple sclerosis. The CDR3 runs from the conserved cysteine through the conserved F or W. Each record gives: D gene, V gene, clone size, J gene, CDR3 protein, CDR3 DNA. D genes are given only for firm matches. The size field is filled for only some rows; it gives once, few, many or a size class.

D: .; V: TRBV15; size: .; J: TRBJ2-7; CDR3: CATSSKGQASYEQYF; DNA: TGTGCCACCAGCAGTAAGGGGCAGGCCTCCTACGAGCAGTACTTC
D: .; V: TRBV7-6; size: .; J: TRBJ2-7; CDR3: CASSPYTGEGSYEQYF; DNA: TGTGCCAGCAGCCCGTATACAGGGGAGGGATCCTACGAGCAGTACTTC
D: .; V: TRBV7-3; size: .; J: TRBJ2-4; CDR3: CASSLLRQGIQYF; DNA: TGTGCCAGCAGCCTCCTCAGACAAGGCATTCAGTACTTC
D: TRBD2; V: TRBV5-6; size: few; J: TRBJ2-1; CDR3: CASSEGTSAVYEQFF; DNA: TGTGCCAGCAGCGAGGGGACTAGCGCGGTCTATGAGCAGTTCTTC
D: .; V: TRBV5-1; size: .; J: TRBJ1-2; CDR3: CASSRTTDYGYTF; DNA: TGCGCCAGCAGCCGGACGACGGATTATGGCTACACCTTC
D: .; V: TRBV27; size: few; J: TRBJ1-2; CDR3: CASSPMKSYGYTF; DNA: TGTGCCAGCAGCCCCATGAAGAGTTATGGCTACACCTTC
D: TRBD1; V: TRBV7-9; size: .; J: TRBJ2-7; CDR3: CASSSTGTVYEQYF; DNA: TGTGCCAGCAGCTCAACCGGGACAGTCTACGAGCAGTACTTC
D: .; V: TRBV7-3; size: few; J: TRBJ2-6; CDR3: CASSFFVSSGANVLTF; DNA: TGTGCCAGCAGCTTTTTTGTGAGCTCTGGGGCCAACGTCCTGACTTTC
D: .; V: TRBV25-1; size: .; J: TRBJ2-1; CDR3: CASSEYLLAVRSSNEQFF; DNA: TGTGCCAGCAGTGAATATTTGTTAGCGGTGAGGTCCTCCAATGAGCAGTTCTTC
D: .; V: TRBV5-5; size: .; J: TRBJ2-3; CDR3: CASSWRDFSTDTQYF; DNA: TGTGCCAGCAGCTGGCGGGATTTCAGCACAGATACGCAGTATTTT
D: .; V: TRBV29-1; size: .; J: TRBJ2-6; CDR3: CSVDMGAGANVLTF; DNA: TGCAGCGTTGATATGGGCGCTGGGGCCAACGTCCTGACTTTC
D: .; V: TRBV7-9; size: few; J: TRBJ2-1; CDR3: CASSQGQYNEQFF; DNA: TGTGCCAGCAGCCAGGGGCAGTACAATGAGCAGTTCTTC
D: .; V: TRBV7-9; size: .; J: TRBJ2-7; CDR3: CASSFDTGAEQYF; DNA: TGTGCCAGCAGCTTCGATACAGGTGCCGAGCAGTACTTC
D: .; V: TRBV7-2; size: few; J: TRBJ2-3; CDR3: CASSPRPSADTQYF; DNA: TGTGCCAGCAGCCCGAGGCCTAGCGCAGATACGCAGTATTTT
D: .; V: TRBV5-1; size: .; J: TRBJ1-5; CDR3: CASSFSPDLNQPQHF; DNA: TGCGCCAGCAGCTTCTCTCCAGACCTCAATCAGCCCCAGCATTTT
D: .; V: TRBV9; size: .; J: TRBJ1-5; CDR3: CASSRDGGQPQHF; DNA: TGTGCCAGCAGCAGGGACGGGGGACAGCCCCAGCATTTT
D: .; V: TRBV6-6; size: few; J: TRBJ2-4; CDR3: CASRPPEWTAKNIQYF; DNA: TGTGCCAGCAGGCCCCCGGAGTGGACGGCAAAAAACATTCAGTACTTC
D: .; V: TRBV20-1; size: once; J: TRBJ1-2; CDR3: CSARVGREVPNYGYTF; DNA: TGCAGTGCTAGAGTCGGGAGAGAGGTACCTAACTATGGCTACACCTTC
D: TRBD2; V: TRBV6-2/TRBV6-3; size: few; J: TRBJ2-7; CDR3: CASSSPSGGSYEQYF; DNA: TGTGCCAGCAGTTCCCCTAGCGGAGGCTCCTACGAGCAGTACTTC
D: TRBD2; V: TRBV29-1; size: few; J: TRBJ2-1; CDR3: CSSRPGGAGRNEQFF; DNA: TGCAGCTCCCGACCCGGGGGGGCCGGGCGCAATGAGCAGTTCTTC
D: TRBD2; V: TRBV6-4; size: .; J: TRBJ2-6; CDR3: CASSPGRAGANVLTF; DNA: TGTGCCAGCAGTCCTGGGAGGGCTGGGGCCAACGTCCTGACTTTC
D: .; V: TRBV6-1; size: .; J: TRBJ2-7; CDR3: CASSEELQVGYEQYF; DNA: TGTGCCAGCAGTGAAGAATTACAGGTGGGCTACGAGCAGTACTTC
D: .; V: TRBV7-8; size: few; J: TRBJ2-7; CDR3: CASSSTPFYEQYF; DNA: TGTGCCAGCAGCTCGACTCCATTCTACGAGCAGTACTTC
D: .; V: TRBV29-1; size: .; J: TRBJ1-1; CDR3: CSVWGGENTEAFF; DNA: TGCAGCGTTTGGGGGGGGGAGAACACTGAAGCTTTCTTT
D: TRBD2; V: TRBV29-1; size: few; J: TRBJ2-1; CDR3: CSVDSGRAVLEFF; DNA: TGCAGTGTTGATAGCGGGAGGGCTGTCTTGGAGTTCTTC
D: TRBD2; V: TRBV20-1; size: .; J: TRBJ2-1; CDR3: CSAKSPIAGVGSYNEQFF; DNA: TGCAGTGCTAAATCTCCCATAGCGGGAGTAGGGTCCTACAATGAGCAGTTCTTC
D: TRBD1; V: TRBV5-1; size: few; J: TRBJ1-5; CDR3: CASSPGTDNQPQHF; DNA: TGCGCCAGCAGCCCCGGGACAGATAATCAGCCCCAGCATTTT
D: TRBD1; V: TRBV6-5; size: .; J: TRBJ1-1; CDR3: CASTSRQGAFLGTEAFF; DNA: TGTGCCAGCACTTCTCGACAGGGGGCTTTCCTGGGCACTGAAGCTTTCTTT
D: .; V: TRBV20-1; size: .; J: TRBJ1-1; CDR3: CSARYIKMNTEAFF; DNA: TGCAGTGCTAGATACATTAAGATGAACACTGAAGCTTTCTTT
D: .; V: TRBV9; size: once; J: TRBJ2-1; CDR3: CASSVVGLTGLRDEQFF; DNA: TGTGCCAGCAGCGTAGTGGGATTAACAGGTCTACGGGATGAGCAGTTCTTC
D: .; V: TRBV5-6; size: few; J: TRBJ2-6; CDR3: CASSLGQPFGSGANVLTF; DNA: TGTGCCAGCAGCTTGGGACAGCCCTTCGGCTCTGGGGCCAACGTCCTGACTTTC
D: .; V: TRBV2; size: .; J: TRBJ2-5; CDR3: CASSEGTRQETQYF; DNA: TGTGCCAGCAGTGAAGGGACCCGGCAAGAGACCCAGTACTTC
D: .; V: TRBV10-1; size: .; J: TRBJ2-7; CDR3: CASIDDQRTRRALRYEQYF; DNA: TGCGCCAGCATCGACGACCAGAGAACGCGCAGGGCCCTTCGGTACGAGCAGTACTTC
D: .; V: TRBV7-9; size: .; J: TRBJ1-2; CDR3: CASSPKGGAGYTF; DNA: TGTGCCAGCAGCCCAAAGGGAGGGGCTGGCTACACCTTC
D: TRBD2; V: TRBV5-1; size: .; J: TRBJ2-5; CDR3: CASSTWTSGGFRQYF; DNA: TGCGCCAGCAGCACCTGGACTAGCGGGGGGTTTAGACAGTACTTC
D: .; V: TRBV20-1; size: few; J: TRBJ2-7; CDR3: CSARAWRTKAYEQYF; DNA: TGCAGTGCTAGGGCTTGGAGGACTAAGGCCTACGAGCAGTACTTC
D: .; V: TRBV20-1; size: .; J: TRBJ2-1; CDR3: CSALGQFYEQFF; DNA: TGCAGTGCTCTTGGACAGTTCTATGAGCAGTTCTTC
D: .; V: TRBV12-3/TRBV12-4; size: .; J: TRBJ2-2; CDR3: CASSSERARYGELFF; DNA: TGTGCCAGCAGTTCAGAAAGGGCGCGGTACGGGGAGCTGTTTTTT
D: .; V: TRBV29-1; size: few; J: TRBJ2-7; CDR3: CSARQDFSYEQYF; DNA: TGCAGCGCACGACAGGACTTCTCCTACGAGCAGTACTTC
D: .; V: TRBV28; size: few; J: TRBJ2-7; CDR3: CASSLAGFGYEQYF; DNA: TGTGCCAGCAGTTTGGCGGGGTTCGGCTACGAGCAGTACTTC
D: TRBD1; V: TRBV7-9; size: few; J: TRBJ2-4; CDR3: CASSPGGGLKIQYF; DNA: TGTGCCAGCTCCCCAGGGGGCGGACTGAAAATTCAGTACTTC
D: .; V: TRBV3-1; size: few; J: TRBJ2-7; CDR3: CASSRIVYEQYF; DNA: TGTGCCAGCAGCCGCATCGTCTACGAGCAGTACTTC
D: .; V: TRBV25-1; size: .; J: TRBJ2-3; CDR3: CASSLGARALTDTQYF; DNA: TGTGCCAGCAGCCTAGGGGCTCGCGCCCTCACAGATACGCAGTATTTT
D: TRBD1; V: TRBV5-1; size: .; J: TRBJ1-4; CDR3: CASSLGDRENEKLFF; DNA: TGCGCCAGCAGCTTGGGGGACAGGGAAAATGAAAAACTGTTTTTT
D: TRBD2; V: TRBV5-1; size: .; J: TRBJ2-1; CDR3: CASKAGGDGSEQFF; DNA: TGCGCCAGCAAGGCGGGGGGAGATGGAAGTGAGCAGTTCTTC
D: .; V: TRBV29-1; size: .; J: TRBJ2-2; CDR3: CSACLVAGELFF; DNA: TGCAGCGCTTGCCTTGTCGCCGGGGAGCTGTTTTTT
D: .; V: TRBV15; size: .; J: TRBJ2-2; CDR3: CATSLKRSGELFF; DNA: TGTGCCACCAGCTTGAAGCGTTCCGGGGAGCTGTTTTTT
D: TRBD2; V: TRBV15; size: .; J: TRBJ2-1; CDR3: CATSRGAGGPNNEQFF; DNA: TGTGCCACCAGCAGAGGAGCGGGAGGGCCCAACAATGAGCAGTTCTTC
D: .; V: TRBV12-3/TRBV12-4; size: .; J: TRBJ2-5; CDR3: CASRPRIRAETQYF; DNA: TGTGCCAGCAGACCCCGGATCCGGGCGGAGACCCAGTACTTC
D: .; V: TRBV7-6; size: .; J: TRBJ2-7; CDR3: CASSSHGGEQYF; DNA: TGTGCCAGCAGCTCCCACGGTGGCGAGCAGTACTTC
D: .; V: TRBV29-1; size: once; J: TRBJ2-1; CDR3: CSVEPRAAAQFF; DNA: TGCAGCGTTGAGCCTCGGGCCGCTGCGCAGTTCTTC
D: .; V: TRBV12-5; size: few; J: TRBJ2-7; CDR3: CASGLVLSRSSYEQYF; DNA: TGTGCTAGTGGTTTGGTACTGTCTAGGTCATCCTACGAGCAGTACTTC
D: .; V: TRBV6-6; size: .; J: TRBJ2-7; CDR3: CASRDSGGSSYEQYF; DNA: TGTGCCAGCAGGGACAGCGGTGGAAGCTCCTACGAGCAGTACTTC
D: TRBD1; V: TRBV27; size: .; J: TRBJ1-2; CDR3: CASSLLGQGEGYTF; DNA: TGTGCCAGCAGTTTATTGGGACAGGGGGAGGGCTACACCTTC
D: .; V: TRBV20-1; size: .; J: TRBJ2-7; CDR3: CSAFRGGEQYF; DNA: TGCAGTGCTTTCAGGGGGGGAGAGCAGTACTTC
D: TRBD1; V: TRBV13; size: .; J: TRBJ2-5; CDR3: CASSTAGQAVGQYF; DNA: TGTGCCAGCAGCACCGCGGGACAGGCCGTCGGGCAGTACTTC
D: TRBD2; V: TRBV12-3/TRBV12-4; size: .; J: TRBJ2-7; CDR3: CASSAGVSGVYEQYF; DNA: TGTGCCAGCAGTGCGGGGGTCTCGGGAGTTTACGAGCAGTACTTC